This TCR beta chain was recovered during a study of beta chain features in type 1 diabetes. Study-wide points: People with Type 1 diabetes carried modestly yet significantly shorter TCRB CDR3s in all four CD4+ subsets. Within patients, naive, central memory and Treg TCRB repertoires seemed more similar than within healthy donors.

The entirety of the isolated RNA underwent reverse transcription, so expressed TCRB transcripts were sequenced. Here immunoSEQ multiplex PCR was the method, and the copy in TCRdb shows in-frame clones only, minus some. The table records 250,000 to 300,000 clones, approximately 24% of them present only once. This clone was detected a few times. Its antigen is undetermined. With 5 bases removed from V and 6 bases from J, the gap between germline ends came to 16 bases. Germline CDR1 is GTSNPN and CDR2 is SVGIG (reference sequence). The length of the CDR3 is 13 residues. Purities over 95% were achieved in all sorted populations.

V usage is TRBV30 and J usage is TRBJ2-5; TRBD1 might be the D (5 bases). The clonotype comes from a woman aged 25 to 39 with type 1 diabetes. Sequences were obtained from naive CD4+ T cells from blood. Here the CDR3 reads CAWVSVGAKTQYF. The DNA of the CDR3 is TGTGCCTGGGTTTCCGTAGGGGCAAAGACCCAGTACTTC.